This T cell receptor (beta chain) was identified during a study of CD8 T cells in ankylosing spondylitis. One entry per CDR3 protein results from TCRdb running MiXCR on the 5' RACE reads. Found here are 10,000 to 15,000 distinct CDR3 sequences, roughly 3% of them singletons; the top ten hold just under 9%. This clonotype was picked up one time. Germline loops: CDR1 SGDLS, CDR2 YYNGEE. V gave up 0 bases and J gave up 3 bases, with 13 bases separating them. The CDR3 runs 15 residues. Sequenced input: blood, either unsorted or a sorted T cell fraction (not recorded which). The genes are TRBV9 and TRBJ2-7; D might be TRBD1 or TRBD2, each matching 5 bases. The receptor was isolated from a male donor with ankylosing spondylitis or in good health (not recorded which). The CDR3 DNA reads TGTGCCAGCAGCGTAGGGGGTGGGGGTTTCTACGAGCAGTACTTC. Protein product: CASSVGGGGFYEQYF.